This T cell receptor (beta chain) was sequenced during a study of T cell repertoires in cytomegalovirus infection. Across the whole study: CMV epitopes in the study were HLA-C-restricted (recently identified) and HLA-B-restricted (well studied).

Points from the study as a whole: CMV-specific TCR beta clonotypes restricted by HLA-C dominated the ex vivo response.

TCRdb analysed the reads with MiXCR anew, one entry per CDR3 protein. Here the sample spans around 360,000 distinct CDR3 sequences, around a third being singletons. The table lists this clonotype with a few counts. Its target is unknown. The CDR3 length is 16 residues. The trim removed 4 bases at V and 5 bases at J, leaving 9 bases unmatched. The germline V gene has CDR1 SGHTA and CDR2 FQGNSA. The receptor's source is a human donor in good health (CMV status not recorded). Some clones in this sample may be carry-over from other donors' samples. Sequenced material: cultured PBMCs, taken from culture after CMV antigen stimulation. The genes are TRBV7-2 and TRBJ2-1, with 9 bases fitting TRBD2. CDR3 protein: CASSSPLAGVHNEQFF. In DNA form, the CDR3 reads TGTGCCAGCAGCTCCCCTTTAGCGGGAGTCCACAATGAGCAGTTCTTC.